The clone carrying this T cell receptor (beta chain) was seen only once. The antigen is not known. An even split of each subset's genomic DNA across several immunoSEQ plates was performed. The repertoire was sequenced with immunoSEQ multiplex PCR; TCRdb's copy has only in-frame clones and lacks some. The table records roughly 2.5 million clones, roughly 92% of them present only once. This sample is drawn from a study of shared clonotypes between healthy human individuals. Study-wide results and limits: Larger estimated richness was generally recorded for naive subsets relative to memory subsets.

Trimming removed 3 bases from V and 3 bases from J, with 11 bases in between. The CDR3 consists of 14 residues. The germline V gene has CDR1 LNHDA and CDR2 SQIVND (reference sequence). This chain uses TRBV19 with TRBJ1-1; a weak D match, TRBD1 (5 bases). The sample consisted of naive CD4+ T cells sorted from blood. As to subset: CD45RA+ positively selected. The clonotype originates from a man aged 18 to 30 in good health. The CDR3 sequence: CASSMGTWDTEAFF. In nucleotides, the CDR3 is TGTGCCAGTAGTATGGGGACTTGGGACACTGAAGCTTTCTTT.